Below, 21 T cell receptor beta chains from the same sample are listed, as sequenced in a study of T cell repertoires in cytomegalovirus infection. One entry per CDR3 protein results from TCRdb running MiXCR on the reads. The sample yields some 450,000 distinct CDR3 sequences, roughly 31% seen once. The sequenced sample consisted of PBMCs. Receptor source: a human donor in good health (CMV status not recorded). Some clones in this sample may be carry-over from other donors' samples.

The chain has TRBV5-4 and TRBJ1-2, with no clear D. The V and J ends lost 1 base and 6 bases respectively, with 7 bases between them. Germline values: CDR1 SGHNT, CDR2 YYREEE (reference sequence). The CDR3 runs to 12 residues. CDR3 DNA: TGTGCCAGCAGCTTGTCGGGCAATGGCTACACCTTC. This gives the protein CASSLSGNGYTF.

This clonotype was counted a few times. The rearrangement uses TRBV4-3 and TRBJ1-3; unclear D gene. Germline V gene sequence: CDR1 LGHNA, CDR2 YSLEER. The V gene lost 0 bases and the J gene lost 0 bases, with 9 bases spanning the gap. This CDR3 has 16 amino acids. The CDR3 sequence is CASSQDMAASGNTIYF. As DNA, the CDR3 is TGCGCCAGCAGCCAAGATATGGCCGCCTCTGGAAACACCATATATTTT.

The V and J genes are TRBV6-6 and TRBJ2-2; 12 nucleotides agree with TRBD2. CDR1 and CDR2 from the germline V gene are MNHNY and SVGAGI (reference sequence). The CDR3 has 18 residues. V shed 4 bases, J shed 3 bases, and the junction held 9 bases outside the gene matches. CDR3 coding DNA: TGTGCCAGCAGTTGGGGACTAGCGGGCGATCGGGACACCGGGGAGCTGTTTTTT. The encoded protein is CASSWGLAGDRDTGELFF.

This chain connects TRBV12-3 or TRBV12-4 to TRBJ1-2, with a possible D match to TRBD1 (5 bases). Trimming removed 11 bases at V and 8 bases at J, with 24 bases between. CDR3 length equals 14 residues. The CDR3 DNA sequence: TGTGCCTCCTGCCCTGGGGCACAGAACGGGGGCTACACCTTC. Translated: CASCPGAQNGGYTF.

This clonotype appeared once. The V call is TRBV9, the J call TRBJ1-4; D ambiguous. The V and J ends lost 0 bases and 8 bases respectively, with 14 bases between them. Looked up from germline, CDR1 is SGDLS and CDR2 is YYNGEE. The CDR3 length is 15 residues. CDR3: CASSVGGSLWEKLFF. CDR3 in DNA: TGTGCCAGCAGCGTAGGAGGGTCGTTATGGGAAAAACTGTTTTTT. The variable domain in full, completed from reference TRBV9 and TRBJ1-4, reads DSGVTQTPKHLITATGQRVTLRCSPRSGDLSVYWYQQSLDQGLQFLIQYYNGEERAKGNILERFSAQQFPDLHSELNLSSLELGDSALYFCASSVGGSLWEKLFFGSGTQLSVL.

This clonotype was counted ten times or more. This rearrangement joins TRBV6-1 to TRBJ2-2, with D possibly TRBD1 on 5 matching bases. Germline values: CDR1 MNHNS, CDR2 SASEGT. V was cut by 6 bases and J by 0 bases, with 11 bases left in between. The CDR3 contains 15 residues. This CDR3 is CASSPGLANTGELFF. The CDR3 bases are TGTGCCAGCAGCCCAGGGCTCGCGAACACCGGGGAGCTGTTTTTT.

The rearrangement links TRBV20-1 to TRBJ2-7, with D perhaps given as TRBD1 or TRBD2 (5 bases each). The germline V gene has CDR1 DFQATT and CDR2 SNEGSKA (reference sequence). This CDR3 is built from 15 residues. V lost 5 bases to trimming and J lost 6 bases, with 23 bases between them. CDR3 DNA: TGCAGTGCTCGAACGGGGACCCCCTATTTTTCCGAGCAGTACTTC. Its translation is CSARTGTPYFSEQYF.

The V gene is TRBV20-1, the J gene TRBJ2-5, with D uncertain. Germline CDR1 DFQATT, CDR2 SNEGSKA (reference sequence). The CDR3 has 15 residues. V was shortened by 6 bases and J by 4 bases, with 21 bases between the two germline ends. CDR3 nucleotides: TGCAGTGCGCCATACCGGCCGTTGCAACGAGAGACCCAGTACTTC. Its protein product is CSAPYRPLQRETQYF.

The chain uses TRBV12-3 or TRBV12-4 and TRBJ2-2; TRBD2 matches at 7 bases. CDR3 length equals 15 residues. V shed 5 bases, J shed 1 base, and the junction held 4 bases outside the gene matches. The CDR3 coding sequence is TGTGCCAGCAGTCCGCCGGGGGGGAACACCGGGGAGCTGTTTTTT. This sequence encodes CASSPPGGNTGELFF.

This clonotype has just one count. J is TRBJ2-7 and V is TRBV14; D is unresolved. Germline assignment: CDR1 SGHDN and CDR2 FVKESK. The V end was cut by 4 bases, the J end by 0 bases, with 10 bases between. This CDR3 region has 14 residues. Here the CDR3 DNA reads TGTGCCAGCAGCCGATCGGAGAGCTCCTACGAGCAGTACTTC. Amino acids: CASSRSESSYEQYF.

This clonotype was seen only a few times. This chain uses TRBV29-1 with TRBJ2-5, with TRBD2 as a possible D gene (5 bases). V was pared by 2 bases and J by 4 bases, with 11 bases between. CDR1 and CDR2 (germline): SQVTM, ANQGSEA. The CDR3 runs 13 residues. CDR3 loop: CSVELGETETQYF. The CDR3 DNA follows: TGCAGCGTTGAACTCGGGGAAACAGAGACCCAGTACTTC. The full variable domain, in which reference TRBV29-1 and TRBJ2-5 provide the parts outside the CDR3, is SAVISQKPSRDICQRGTSLTIQCQVDSQVTMMFWYRQQPGQSLTLIATANQGSEATYESGFVIDKFPISRPNLTFSTLTVSNMSPEDSSIYLCSVELGETETQYFGPGTRLLVL.

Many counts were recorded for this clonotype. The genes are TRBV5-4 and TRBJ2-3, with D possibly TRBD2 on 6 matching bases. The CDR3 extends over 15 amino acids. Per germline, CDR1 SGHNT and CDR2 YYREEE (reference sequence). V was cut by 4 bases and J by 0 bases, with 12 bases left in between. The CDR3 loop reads CASSRRDSSTDTQYF. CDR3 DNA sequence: TGTGCCAGCAGCCGCCGGGACTCCAGCACAGATACGCAGTATTTT.

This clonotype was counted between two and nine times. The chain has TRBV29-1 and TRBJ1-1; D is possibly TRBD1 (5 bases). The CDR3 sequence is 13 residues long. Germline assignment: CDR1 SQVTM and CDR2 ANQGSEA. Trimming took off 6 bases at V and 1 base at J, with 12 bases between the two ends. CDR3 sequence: CSVESTGNTEAFF. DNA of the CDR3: TGCAGCGTGGAGTCCACAGGGAACACTGAAGCTTTCTTT. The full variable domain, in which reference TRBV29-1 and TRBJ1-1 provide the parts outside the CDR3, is SAVISQKPSRDICQRGTSLTIQCQVDSQVTMMFWYRQQPGQSLTLIATANQGSEATYESGFVIDKFPISRPNLTFSTLTVSNMSPEDSSIYLCSVESTGNTEAFFGQGTRLTVV.

CDR3 in amino acids: CASNTGTGFGGYTF. CDR3 bases: TGTGCCAGCAATACCGGGACAGGCTTCGGTGGCTACACCTTC. J is TRBJ1-2 and V is TRBV5-6; 8 nucleotides agree with TRBD1. With 6 bases clipped from V and 7 bases from J, the junction kept 11 bases outside the gene matches. The CDR3 loop spans 14 amino acids. Germline CDR1 and CDR2: SGHDT and YYEEEE.

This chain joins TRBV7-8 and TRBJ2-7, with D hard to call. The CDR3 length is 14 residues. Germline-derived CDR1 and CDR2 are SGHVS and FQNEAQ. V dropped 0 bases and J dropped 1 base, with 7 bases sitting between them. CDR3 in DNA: TGTGCCAGCAGCTTAGCGACGAGTTCCTACGAGCAGTACTTC. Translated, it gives CASSLATSSYEQYF.

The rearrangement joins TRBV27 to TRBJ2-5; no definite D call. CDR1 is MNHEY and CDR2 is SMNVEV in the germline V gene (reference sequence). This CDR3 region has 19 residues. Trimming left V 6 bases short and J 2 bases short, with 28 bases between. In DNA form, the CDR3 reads TGTGCCAGCAGGCCAGTTGAGGCGGATTTGCCTCACGCTCAAGAGACCCAGTACTTC. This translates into CASRPVEADLPHAQETQYF.

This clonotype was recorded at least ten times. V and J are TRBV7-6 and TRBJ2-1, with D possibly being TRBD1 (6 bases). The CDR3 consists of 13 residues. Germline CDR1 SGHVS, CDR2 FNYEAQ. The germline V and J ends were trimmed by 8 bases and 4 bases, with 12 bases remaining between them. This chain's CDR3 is CASRQTGYNEQFF. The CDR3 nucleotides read TGTGCCAGCCGTCAGACAGGTTACAATGAGCAGTTCTTC.

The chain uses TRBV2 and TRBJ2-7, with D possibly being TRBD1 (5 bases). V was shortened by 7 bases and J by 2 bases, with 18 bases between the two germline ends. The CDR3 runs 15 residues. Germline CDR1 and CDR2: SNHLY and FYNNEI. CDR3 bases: TGTGCCAGCAATCTAAGGGGATCCCTTGCCTACGAGCAGTACTTC. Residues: CASNLRGSLAYEQYF.

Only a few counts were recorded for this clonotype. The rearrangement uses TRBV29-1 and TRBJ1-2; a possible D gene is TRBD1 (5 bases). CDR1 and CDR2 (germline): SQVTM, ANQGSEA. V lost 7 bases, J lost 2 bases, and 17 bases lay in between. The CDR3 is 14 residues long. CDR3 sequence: CSGTGGTGNYGYTF. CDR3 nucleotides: TGCAGCGGAACTGGGGGGACTGGAAACTATGGCTACACCTTC.

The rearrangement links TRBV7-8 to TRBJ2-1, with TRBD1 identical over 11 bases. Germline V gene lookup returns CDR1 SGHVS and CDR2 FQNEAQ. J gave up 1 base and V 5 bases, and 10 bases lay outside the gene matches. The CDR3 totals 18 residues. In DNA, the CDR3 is TGTGCCAGCAGCCCATTTCTCGGACAGGGGGCATCCTACAATGAGCAGTTCTTC. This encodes CASSPFLGQGASYNEQFF.

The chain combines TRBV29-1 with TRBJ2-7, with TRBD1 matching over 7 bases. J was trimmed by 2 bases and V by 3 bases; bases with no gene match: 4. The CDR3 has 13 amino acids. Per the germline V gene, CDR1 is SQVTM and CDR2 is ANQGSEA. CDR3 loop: CSVDGTETYEQYF. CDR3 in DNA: TGCAGCGTTGACGGGACAGAAACCTACGAGCAGTACTTC.